This TCR beta chain was observed in a study of cytomegalovirus exposure and HLA in healthy donors. Comments on this clone: Its target is not known.

All the people who gave samples were healthy bone marrow donors. V lost 0 bases and J 3 bases, leaving 12 bases between the germline ends. This CDR3 has 15 amino acids. Germline V gene data show CDR1 as SGHDT and CDR2 as YYEEEE. General study findings and limits: Donors were assumed by presence/absence analyses to have roughly uniform sequencing depth. Upon later analysis, HLA-associated TCR beta chains proved more clonally expanded than other, equally common chains. Common viral pathogens (according to a later analysis) appeared linked to several of the most significant clusters.

The PCR used 60 Vbeta and 13 Jbeta primers. Assay: immunoSEQ multiplex PCR; the TCRdb copy retains only in-frame clones and omits some. This sample yields about 160,000 clones, of which 60% to 85% are seen a single time; 2.5% to 3% belongs to the top ten. Sequenced: PBMCs. The chain is built from TRBV5-6 and TRBJ2-5, with D possibly being TRBD1 (6 bases). This receptor was obtained from a woman in her forties or fifties in good health and CMV-seropositive. In DNA form, the CDR3 reads TGTGCCAGCAGCTTGGTTCGGCAGGGGAAAGAGACCCAGTACTTC. Its protein product is CASSLVRQGKETQYF.